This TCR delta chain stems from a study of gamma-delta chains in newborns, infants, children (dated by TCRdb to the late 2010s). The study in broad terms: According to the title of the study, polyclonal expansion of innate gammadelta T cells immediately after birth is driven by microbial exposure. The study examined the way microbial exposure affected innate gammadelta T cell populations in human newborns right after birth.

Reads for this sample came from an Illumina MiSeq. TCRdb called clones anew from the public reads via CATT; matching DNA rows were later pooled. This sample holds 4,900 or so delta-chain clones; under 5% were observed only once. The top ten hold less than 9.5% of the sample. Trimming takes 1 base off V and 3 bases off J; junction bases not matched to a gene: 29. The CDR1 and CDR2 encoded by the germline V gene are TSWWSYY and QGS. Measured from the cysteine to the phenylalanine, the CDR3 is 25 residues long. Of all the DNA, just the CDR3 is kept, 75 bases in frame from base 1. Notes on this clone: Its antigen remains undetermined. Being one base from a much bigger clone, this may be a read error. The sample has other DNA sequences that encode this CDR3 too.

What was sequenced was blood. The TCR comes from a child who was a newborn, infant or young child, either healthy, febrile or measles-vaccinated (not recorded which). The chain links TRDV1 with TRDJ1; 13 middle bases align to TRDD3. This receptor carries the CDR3 CALGEPGGKLPYRILGDTCPDKLIF. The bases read TGTGCTCTTGGGGAACCGGGGGGGAAACTTCCATACCGTATACTGGGGGATACGTGCCCCGATAAACTCATCTTT.